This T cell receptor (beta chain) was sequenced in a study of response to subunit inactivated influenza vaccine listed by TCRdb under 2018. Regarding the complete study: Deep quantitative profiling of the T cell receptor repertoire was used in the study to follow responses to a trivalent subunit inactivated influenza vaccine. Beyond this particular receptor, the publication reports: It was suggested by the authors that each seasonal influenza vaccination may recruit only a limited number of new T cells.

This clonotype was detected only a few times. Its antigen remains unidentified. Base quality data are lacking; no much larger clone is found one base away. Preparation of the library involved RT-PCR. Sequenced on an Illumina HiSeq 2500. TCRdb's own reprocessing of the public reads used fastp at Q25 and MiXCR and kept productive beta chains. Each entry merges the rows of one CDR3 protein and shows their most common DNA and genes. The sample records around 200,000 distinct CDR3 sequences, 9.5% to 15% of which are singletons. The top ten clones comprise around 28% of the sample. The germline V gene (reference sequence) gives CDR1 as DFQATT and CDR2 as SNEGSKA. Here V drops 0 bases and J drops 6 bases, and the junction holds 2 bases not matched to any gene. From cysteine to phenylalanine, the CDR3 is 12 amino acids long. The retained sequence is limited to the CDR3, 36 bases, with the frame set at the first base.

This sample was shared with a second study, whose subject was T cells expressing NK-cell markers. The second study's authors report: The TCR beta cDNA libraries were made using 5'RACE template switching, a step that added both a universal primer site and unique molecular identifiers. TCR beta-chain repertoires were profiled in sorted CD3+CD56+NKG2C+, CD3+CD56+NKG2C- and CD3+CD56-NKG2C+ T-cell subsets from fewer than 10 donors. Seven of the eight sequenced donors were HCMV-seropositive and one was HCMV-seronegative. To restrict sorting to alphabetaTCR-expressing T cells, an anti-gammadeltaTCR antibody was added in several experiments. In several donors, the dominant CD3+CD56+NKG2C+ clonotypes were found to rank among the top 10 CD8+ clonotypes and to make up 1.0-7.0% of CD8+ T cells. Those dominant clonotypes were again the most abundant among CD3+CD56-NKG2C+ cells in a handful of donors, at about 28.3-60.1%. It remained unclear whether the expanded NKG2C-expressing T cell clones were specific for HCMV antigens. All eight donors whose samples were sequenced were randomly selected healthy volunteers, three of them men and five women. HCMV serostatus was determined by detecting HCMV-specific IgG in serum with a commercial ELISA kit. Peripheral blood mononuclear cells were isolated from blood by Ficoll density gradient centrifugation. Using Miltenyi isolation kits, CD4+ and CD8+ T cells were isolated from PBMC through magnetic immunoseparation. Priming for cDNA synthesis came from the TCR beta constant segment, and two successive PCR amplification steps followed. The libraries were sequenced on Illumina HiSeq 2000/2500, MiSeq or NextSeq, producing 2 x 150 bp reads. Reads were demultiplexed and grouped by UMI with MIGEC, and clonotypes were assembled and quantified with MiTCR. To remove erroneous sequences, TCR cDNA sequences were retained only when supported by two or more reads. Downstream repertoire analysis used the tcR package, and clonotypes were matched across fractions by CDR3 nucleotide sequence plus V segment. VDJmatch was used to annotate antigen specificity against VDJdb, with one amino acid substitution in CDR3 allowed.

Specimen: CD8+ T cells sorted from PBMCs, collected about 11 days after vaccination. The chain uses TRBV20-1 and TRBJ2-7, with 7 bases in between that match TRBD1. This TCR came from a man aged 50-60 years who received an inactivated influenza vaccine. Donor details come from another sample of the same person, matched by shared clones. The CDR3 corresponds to CSAREQGREQYF. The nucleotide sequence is TGCAGTGCTAGAGAACAGGGGCGCGAGCAGTACTTC.